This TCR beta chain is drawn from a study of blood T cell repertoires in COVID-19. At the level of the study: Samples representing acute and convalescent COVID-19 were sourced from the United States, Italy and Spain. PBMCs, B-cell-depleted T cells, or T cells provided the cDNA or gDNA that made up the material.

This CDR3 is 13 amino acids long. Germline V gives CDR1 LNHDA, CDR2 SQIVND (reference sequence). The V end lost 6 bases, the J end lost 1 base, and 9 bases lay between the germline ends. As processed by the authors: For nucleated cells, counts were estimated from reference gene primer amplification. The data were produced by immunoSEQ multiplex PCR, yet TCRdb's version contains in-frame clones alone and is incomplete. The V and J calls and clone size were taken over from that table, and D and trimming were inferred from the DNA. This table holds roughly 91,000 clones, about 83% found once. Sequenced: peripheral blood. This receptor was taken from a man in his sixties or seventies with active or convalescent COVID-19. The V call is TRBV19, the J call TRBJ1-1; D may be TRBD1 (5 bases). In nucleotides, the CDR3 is TGTGCCAGTAGATGGGGCCGGAACACTGAAGCTTTCTTT. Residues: CASRWGRNTEAFF.